This TCR beta chain is from a study of blood T cell repertoires in COVID-19. Overall study context: Italy, Spain and the United States were the sources of the convalescent and acute COVID-19 samples. Nucleic acid was either cDNA or gDNA, and it came from T cells, B-cell-depleted T cells, or PBMCs.

Germline trimming cut 3 bases from V and 4 bases from J; bases unmatched to any gene: 0. CDR1 is SGHDN and CDR2 is FVKESK in the germline V gene. CDR3 length: 15 amino acids. Methods used by the authors: Scientists estimated how many nucleated cells there were by amplifying reference gene primers. The assay was immunoSEQ multiplex PCR, and TCRdb's table has in-frame clones only and misses some. The V and J calls and clone size are taken from that table; D and trimming were inferred from the DNA. The sample consists of tens of thousands of clones, approximately 78% of them appearing once. Material: peripheral blood. The chain is built from TRBV14 and TRBJ2-1; TRBD2 aligns across 13 bases. The source of this sequence is a human donor in a cohort sampled during active or convalescent COVID-19. DNA for the CDR3: TGTGCCAGCAGCCAGACTAGCGGGGGGTACAATGAGCAGTTCTTC. Protein sequence: CASSQTSGGYNEQFF.